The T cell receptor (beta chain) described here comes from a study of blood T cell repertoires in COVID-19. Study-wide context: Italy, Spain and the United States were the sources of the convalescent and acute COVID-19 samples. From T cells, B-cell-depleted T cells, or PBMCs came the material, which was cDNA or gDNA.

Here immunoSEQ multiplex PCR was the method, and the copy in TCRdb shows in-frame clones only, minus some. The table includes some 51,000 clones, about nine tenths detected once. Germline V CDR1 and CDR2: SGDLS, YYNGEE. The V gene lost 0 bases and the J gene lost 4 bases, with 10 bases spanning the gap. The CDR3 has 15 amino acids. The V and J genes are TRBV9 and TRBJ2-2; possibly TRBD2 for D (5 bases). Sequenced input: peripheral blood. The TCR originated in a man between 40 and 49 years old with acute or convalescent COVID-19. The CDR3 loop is CASSVVATTTGELFF. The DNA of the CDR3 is TGTGCCAGCAGCGTAGTAGCGACAACCACCGGGGAGCTGTTTTTT. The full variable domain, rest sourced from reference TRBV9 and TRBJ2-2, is DSGVTQTPKHLITATGQRVTLRCSPRSGDLSVYWYQQSLDQGLQFLIQYYNGEERAKGNILERFSAQQFPDLHSELNLSSLELGDSALYFCASSVVATTTGELFFGEGSRLTVL.